These 26 T cell receptor beta chains were sequenced from one sample in a study of T cells in Graves' hyperthyroidism and ophthalmopathy (dated by TCRdb to the late 2010s). Library preparation was by multiplex PCR. This sample was sequenced with an Illumina HiSeq 2000. TCR beta CDR3 regions were amplified from RNA transcripts. The first round of RT-PCR for the TCR CDR3 was performed with the HTBI primer set and the Qiagen OneStep RT-PCR kit. The public reads were run again by TCRdb, first through fastp at Q25 and then through MiXCR, and only productive beta chains were kept. When rows share a CDR3 protein, they turn into one entry using the most common DNA and genes. Counted in this sample were about 46,000 distinct CDR3 sequences; more than 40% of them appeared once. Together, the top ten hold 32% of the sample. What was sequenced was peripheral blood or thyroid tissue (not recorded which). These receptors all come from a woman aged 50 to 65 with Graves' hyperthyroidism.

This clonotype was seen ten or more times. This rearrangement joins TRBV19 to TRBJ2-3; 9 nucleotides agree with TRBD2. J gave up 1 base and V 3 bases, and 5 bases lay outside the gene matches. CDR3 size: 16 residues. CDR1 and CDR2 from the germline V gene are LNHDA and SQIVND (reference sequence). In DNA, the CDR3 is TGTGCCAGTAGTATCCTACTAGCGGGTGGCACAGATACGCAGTATTTT. This codes for CASSILLAGGTDTQYF.

In its sample, this clonotype was seen many times. The rearrangement uses TRBV7-8 and TRBJ1-1; possible D gene TRBD1, 6 bases. The V end lost 5 bases, the J end lost 4 bases, and 11 bases lay between the germline ends. Germline values: CDR1 SGHVS, CDR2 FQNEAQ. CDR3 length: 13 amino acids. The CDR3 DNA sequence: TGTGCCAGCAGCGTTAGAGGGGGCACTGAAGCTTTCTTT. It is translated as CASSVRGGTEAFF.

This clonotype was seen once. This could be a read error, since a much larger clone is one nucleotide away. The chain has TRBV28 and TRBJ2-7, with D tentatively TRBD1 (5 bases). There are 18 residues in the CDR3. The germline V gene has CDR1 MDHEN and CDR2 SYDVKM. The chain's CDR3 is CASTRILPTLGRSYKQYF. CDR3 sequence (DNA): TGTGCCAGCACCAGGATCCTGCCCACGTTGGGGCGGTCCTACAAGCAGTACTTC.

V usage is TRBV20-1 and J usage is TRBJ2-7, with TRBD2 matching over 15 bases. The V gene's germline CDR1 is DFQATT and CDR2 SNEGSKA (reference sequence). The CDR3 runs 15 residues. With V trimmed by 7 bases and J by 2 bases, 6 bases remained unmatched. The CDR3 DNA sequence: TGCAGTGGTCGGACTAGCGGGAGGGATACCTACGAGCAGTACTTC. It specifies CSGRTSGRDTYEQYF.

This clonotype has at least ten counts. This rearrangement joins TRBV6-6 to TRBJ1-6; no definite D call. Germline CDR1 reads MNHNY; CDR2 reads SVGAGI (reference sequence). The V end was cut by 0 bases, the J end by 8 bases, with 11 bases between. This CDR3 spans 15 amino acids. CDR3 DNA sequence: TGTGCCAGCAGTTACTCGAGACACGGGGATTCACCCCTCCACTTT. Amino acid sequence: CASSYSRHGDSPLHF.

V usage is TRBV15 and J usage is TRBJ2-7; 8 nucleotides match TRBD2. CDR1 is LNHNV, CDR2 YYDKDF, per germline (reference sequence). J lost 3 bases, V lost 3 bases, and 7 bases had no gene match. The CDR3 loop spans 15 amino acids. CDR3 sequence: CATSSFPGLGYEQYF. The CDR3 DNA reads TGTGCCACCAGCAGCTTTCCGGGACTAGGCTACGAGCAGTACTTC.

V gene TRBV13 combines with J gene TRBJ2-1, with TRBD2 matching over 8 bases. This CDR3 is built from 16 residues. Losses at the gene ends were 5 bases for V and 3 bases for J; bases not matched to a gene: 9. The V gene's germline CDR1 is PRHDT and CDR2 FYEKMQ (reference sequence). This CDR3 is CASSAHSGSLYNEQFF. The DNA of the CDR3 is TGTGCCAGCAGCGCCCACAGCGGGAGTCTCTACAATGAGCAGTTCTTC.

This clonotype was observed at least ten times. The chain uses TRBV4-2 and TRBJ1-2, with D perhaps matching TRBD1 (5 bases). This CDR3 contains 14 residues. Germline CDR1 and CDR2: LGHNA and YNFKEQ. Trimming took off 3 bases at V and 2 bases at J, with 10 bases between the two ends. CDR3 in DNA: TGTGCCAGCAGCCACGGGACGGAGAACTATGGCTACACCTTC. Its protein is CASSHGTENYGYTF.

The CDR3 here is CASSKVGRGEKLFF. CDR3 coding DNA: TGTGCCAGTAGTAAGGTGGGGCGAGGCGAAAAACTGTTTTTT. The V call is TRBV19, the J call TRBJ1-4; weak D call: TRBD1 (5 bases). Looked up from germline, CDR1 is LNHDA and CDR2 is SQIVND (reference sequence). The CDR3 is 14 residues long. Trimming stripped 4 bases from V and 8 bases from J, with 14 bases between.

This clonotype was observed at least ten times. The chain combines TRBV28 with TRBJ1-6, with TRBD1 as a possible D gene (6 bases). V was pared by 1 base and J by 6 bases, with 10 bases between. The germline CDR1 and CDR2 sequences are MDHEN and SYDVKM. The CDR3 length is 15 residues. Here the CDR3 reads CASSLSGAPNSPLHF. CDR3 DNA sequence: TGTGCCAGCAGTTTATCGGGGGCCCCTAATTCACCCCTCCACTTT.

The chain carries TRBV6-5 and TRBJ2-5; D is unresolved. The V end lost 6 bases, the J end lost 5 bases, and 10 bases lay between the germline ends. This CDR3 has 12 residues. The germline V gene has CDR1 MNHEY and CDR2 SVGAGI. The CDR3: CASSPDPETQYF. The DNA of the CDR3 is TGTGCCAGCAGCCCAGATCCGGAGACCCAGTACTTC.

This clonotype was counted a few times. At one boundary the junction diverges from the germline segment, which might be a read error. V gene TRBV4-1 combines with J gene TRBJ1-3, with D hard to call. The CDR3 runs to 14 residues. Germline V gene sequence: CDR1 MGHRA, CDR2 YSYEKL. CDR3 nucleotides: TGCGCCAGCAGCCCCCTGGGTTCTGGAAACACCGTATATTTT. It translates to CASSPLGSGNTVYF.

The rearrangement links TRBV2 to TRBJ2-5; D uncertain. CDR1 is SNHLY, CDR2 FYNNEI, per germline. This CDR3 is 12 amino acids long. V dropped 5 bases and J dropped 1 base, with 5 bases sitting between them. The CDR3 region is CASSRSQETQYF. The CDR3 coding sequence is TGTGCCAGCAGTCGTAGCCAAGAGACCCAGTACTTC.

The chain recombines TRBV15 with TRBJ2-7; D is possibly TRBD1 (5 bases). This CDR3 has 13 residues. V was pared by 3 bases and J by 6 bases, with 12 bases between. Germline loops: CDR1 LNHNV, CDR2 YYDKDF (reference sequence). The CDR3 spells CATSSQQALEQYF. In nucleotides, the CDR3 is TGTGCCACCAGCAGCCAACAGGCCCTCGAGCAGTACTTC.

This clonotype was picked up many times. The genes are TRBV6-4 and TRBJ2-7; TRBD2 agrees at 8 bases. CDR1 and CDR2 from the germline V gene are MRHNA and SNTAGT. V shed 6 bases, J shed 6 bases, and the junction held 10 bases outside the gene matches. The CDR3 length is 14 residues. CDR3 residues: CASSPRPGTSEQYF. The DNA of the CDR3 is TGTGCCAGCAGCCCCCGACCGGGGACTAGCGAGCAGTACTTC.

The chain is built from TRBV20-1 and TRBJ2-5; 7 bases are shared with TRBD1. Germline lookup yields CDR1 DFQATT and CDR2 SNEGSKA (reference sequence). CDR3 length: 13 amino acids. J lost 1 base, V lost 6 bases, and 5 bases had no gene match. CDR3 coding DNA: TGCAGTGCCCAGCGACAGGGCCAAGAGACCCAGTACTTC. Residues: CSAQRQGQETQYF.

This clonotype was recorded many times. The genes are TRBV25-1 and TRBJ1-4, with a possible D match to TRBD1 (6 bases). V lost 2 bases to trimming and J lost 3 bases, with 16 bases between them. This CDR3 is built from 17 residues. Germline V gene data show CDR1 as MGHDK and CDR2 as SYGVNS. CDR3 sequence reads: CASSEPHWGGPNEKLFF. CDR3 DNA sequence: TGTGCCAGCAGTGAACCACATTGGGGGGGCCCTAATGAAAAACTGTTTTTT.

Concerning this clonotype: This is likely a read error, given that the CDR3 carries no conserved phenylalanine or tryptophan at its end. This sequence joins TRBV9 and TRBJ1-5, with TRBD1 as a possible D gene (5 bases). CDR3 length equals 16 residues. Trimming took off 7 bases at V and 5 bases at J, with 22 bases between the two ends. CDR1 and CDR2 from the germline V gene are SGDLS and YYNGEE. CDR3 nucleotide sequence: TGTGCCAGCTCACCAAAGATGGGGGAAGAAGATCAGCCCCAGCATCTT. It codes for CASSPKMGEEDQPQHL.

This clonotype was counted many times. The chain employs TRBV3-1 and TRBJ1-6, with 8 bases matching TRBD1. V lost 4 bases and J lost 1; bases outside the gene matches: 6. Germline CDR1 LGHDT, CDR2 YNNKEL (reference sequence). The CDR3 covers 17 residues. CDR3 sequence: CASSPGTGMSYNSPLHF. The CDR3 nucleotides read TGTGCCAGCAGCCCCGGGACAGGAATGTCCTATAATTCACCCCTCCACTTT.

This clonotype was recorded at least ten times. The V gene is TRBV7-2, the J gene TRBJ2-2; D is unresolved. V dropped 1 base and J dropped 2 bases, with 8 bases sitting between them. This CDR3 has 15 residues. CDR1 SGHTA and CDR2 FQGNSA come from the germline V gene. The DNA of the CDR3 is TGTGCCAGCAGCTTAGTTTCCACAAACACCGGGGAGCTGTTTTTT. This gives the protein CASSLVSTNTGELFF. The full variable domain, its missing parts supplied by reference TRBV7-2 and TRBJ2-2, is GAGVSQSPSNKVTEKGKDVELRCDPISGHTALYWYRQSLGQGLEFLIYFQGNSAPDKSGLPSDRFSAERTGGSVSTLTIQRTQQEDSAVYLCASSLVSTNTGELFFGEGSRLTVL.

This clonotype was counted many times. The chain uses TRBV7-2 and TRBJ1-5; D gene uncertain. Between the trimmed V and J ends, which lost 2 bases and 3 bases, there was a span of 11 bases. The CDR3 is 15 residues long. The germline CDR1 and CDR2 sequences are SGHTA and FQGNSA. CDR3 sequence: CASSLTQAHNQPQHF. CDR3 DNA sequence: TGTGCCAGCAGCTTAACCCAGGCCCACAATCAGCCCCAGCATTTT.

This clonotype was detected a few times. This may arise from a read error, as a much more abundant clone is one base away. This rearrangement joins TRBV7-9 to TRBJ2-7; 11 bases agree with TRBD2. The CDR3 runs 15 residues. V trimming: 3 bases; J trimming: 1 base; junction bases outside the gene matches: 2. Germline CDR1 reads SEHNR; CDR2 reads FQNEAQ (reference sequence). The CDR3 sequence: CASSFRLAGSYEQYF. The DNA of the CDR3 is TGTGCCAGCAGCTTTAGACTAGCGGGATCCTACGAGCAGTACTTC.

The chain has TRBV7-2 and TRBJ1-2; 9 bases line up with TRBD1. V was pared by 6 bases and J by 13 bases, with 12 bases of the junction left unmatched. Germline CDR1 reads SGHTA; CDR2 reads FQGNSA. The CDR3 is 13 residues long. In DNA, the CDR3 is TGTGCCAGCAGTTCGGACAGGGGCCTCACTATCACCTTC. Amino acid sequence: CASSSDRGLTITF. Using reference TRBV7-2 and TRBJ1-2 for the parts outside the CDR3, the full variable domain is GAGVSQSPSNKVTEKGKDVELRCDPISGHTALYWYRQSLGQGLEFLIYFQGNSAPDKSGLPSDRFSAERTGGSVSTLTIQRTQQEDSAVYLCASSSDRGLTITFGSGTRLTVV.

This clonotype occurred many times. The J gene is TRBJ2-5, the V gene TRBV28; D is uncertain. CDR1 is MDHEN and CDR2 is SYDVKM in the germline V gene. V was shortened by 6 bases and J by 7 bases, with 12 bases between the two germline ends. The CDR3 contains 12 residues. The CDR3 loop is CASRIEEGTQYF. CDR3 sequence (DNA): TGTGCCAGCAGAATTGAGGAAGGGACCCAGTACTTC.

This clonotype was seen many times. The gene calls are TRBV15 and TRBJ2-5; D unclear. Germline values: CDR1 LNHNV, CDR2 YYDKDF (reference sequence). Trimming took off 0 bases at V and 2 bases at J, with 7 bases between the two ends. CDR3 length: 14 residues. The CDR3 DNA reads TGTGCCACCAGCAGAGATTTGAATCAAGAGACCCAGTACTTC. Translation: CATSRDLNQETQYF.

This chain links TRBV10-3 with TRBJ1-2; TRBD1 aligns across 9 bases. V was pared by 7 bases and J by 4 bases, with 10 bases of the junction left unmatched. The CDR3 spans 15 residues. In germline, CDR1 is ENHRY, CDR2 SYGVKD. The CDR3 sequence is CAITSGTGSGYGYTF. The CDR3 DNA sequence: TGTGCCATCACCTCCGGGACAGGGTCCGGCTATGGCTACACCTTC.